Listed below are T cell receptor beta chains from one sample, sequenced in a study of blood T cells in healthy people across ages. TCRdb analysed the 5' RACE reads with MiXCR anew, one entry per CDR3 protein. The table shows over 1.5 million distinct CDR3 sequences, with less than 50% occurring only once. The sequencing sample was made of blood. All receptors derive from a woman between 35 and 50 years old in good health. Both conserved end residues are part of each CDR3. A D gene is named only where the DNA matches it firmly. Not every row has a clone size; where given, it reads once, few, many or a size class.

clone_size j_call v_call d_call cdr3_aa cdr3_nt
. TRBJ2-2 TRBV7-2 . CASSLRATLIGELFF TGTGCCAGCAGCTTACGGGCCACCCTCATCGGGGAGCTGTTTTTT
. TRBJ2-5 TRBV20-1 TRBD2 CSAGAGLAGIGKETQYF TGCAGTGCTGGGGCGGGACTAGCGGGGATAGGTAAAGAGACCCAGTACTTC
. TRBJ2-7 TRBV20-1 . CSEEANAGHEQYF TGCAGTGAAGAGGCCAACGCGGGGCACGAGCAGTACTTC
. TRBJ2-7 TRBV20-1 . CSARDRRAEHEQYF TGCAGTGCTAGAGACCGGCGGGCGGAGCACGAGCAGTACTTC
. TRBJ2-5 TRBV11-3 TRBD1 CASSSTGQAQETQYF TGTGCCAGCAGCTCCACCGGACAGGCACAAGAGACCCAGTACTTC
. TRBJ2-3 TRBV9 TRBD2 CASSGRSGDFTDTQYF TGTGCCAGCAGCGGGCGTAGCGGGGACTTCACAGATACGCAGTATTTT
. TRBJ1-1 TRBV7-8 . CASNLVAGMNTEAFF TGTGCCAGCAACTTAGTCGCAGGGATGAACACTGAAGCTTTCTTT
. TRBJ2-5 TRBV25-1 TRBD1 CATRTGGWGETQYF TGTGCCACTAGGACAGGGGGCTGGGGGGAGACCCAGTACTTC
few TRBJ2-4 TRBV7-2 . CASSPELGTAKNIQYF TGTGCCAGCAGCCCCGAATTGGGTACAGCAAAAAACATTCAGTACTTC
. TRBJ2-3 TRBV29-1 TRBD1 CSVEWDRGPHTQYF TGCAGCGTTGAATGGGACAGGGGTCCGCATACGCAGTATTTT
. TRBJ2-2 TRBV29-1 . CSVEGLDTGELFF TGCAGCGTTGAAGGCCTGGACACCGGGGAGCTGTTTTTT
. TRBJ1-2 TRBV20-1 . CSASGTQLYGYTF TGCAGTGCTTCGGGGACGCAACTGTATGGCTACACCTTC
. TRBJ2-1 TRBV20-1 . CSARDPGPYNEQFF TGCAGTGCTAGAGATCCCGGGCCCTACAATGAGCAGTTCTTC
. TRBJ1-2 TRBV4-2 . CASSQDLSRVDGYTF TGTGCCAGCAGCCAAGATCTTTCCAGGGTTGATGGCTACACCTTC
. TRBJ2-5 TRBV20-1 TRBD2 CSAHMASGGFKEETQYF TGCAGTGCTCATATGGCTAGCGGGGGGTTTAAAGAAGAGACCCAGTACTTC
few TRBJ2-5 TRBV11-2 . CASSLYAGLEEQQYF TGTGCCAGCAGCTTATATGCAGGCCTTGAGGAGCAGCAGTACTTC
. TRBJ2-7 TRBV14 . CASSQGGYYEQYF TGTGCCAGCAGCCAAGGGGGCTACTACGAGCAGTACTTC
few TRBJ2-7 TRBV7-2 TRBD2 CASSLALAGGPQGYEQYF TGTGCCAGCAGCTTAGCGCTAGCGGGGGGGCCTCAAGGCTACGAGCAGTACTTC
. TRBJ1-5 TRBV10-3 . CAASGLDGNQPQHF TGTGCCGCATCAGGGCTAGATGGCAATCAGCCCCAGCATTTT
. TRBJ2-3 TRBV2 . CASSEARRGTDTQYF TGTGCCAGCAGTGAAGCCCGACGGGGCACAGATACGCAGTATTTT
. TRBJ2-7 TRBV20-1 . CSARVVAAFPSSYEQYF TGCAGTGCTAGGGTTGTCGCGGCGTTCCCGAGCTCCTACGAGCAGTACTTC
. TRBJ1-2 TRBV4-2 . CASRRRPIRGYGYTF TGTGCCAGCAGACGTCGACCTATTAGGGGTTATGGCTACACCTTC
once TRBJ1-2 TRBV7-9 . CASSLALDRLNYGYTF TGTGCCAGCAGCTTAGCGTTGGACAGATTGAACTATGGCTACACCTTC
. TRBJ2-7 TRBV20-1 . CSARDTWGGQNEQYF TGCAGTGCTAGAGATACGTGGGGGGGCCAGAATGAGCAGTACTTC
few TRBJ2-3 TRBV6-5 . CASSYSIGYSGTDTQYF TGTGCCAGCAGTTACTCGATTGGCTATAGTGGGACAGATACGCAGTATTTT
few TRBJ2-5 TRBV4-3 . CASSQDILRGLETQYF TGCGCCAGCAGCCAAGATATTTTGCGGGGTCTCGAGACCCAGTACTTC